Below, 18 T cell receptor beta chains from the same sample are listed, as sequenced in a study of blood T cell repertoires in COVID-19. The table came from immunoSEQ multiplex PCR; TCRdb's copy has only in-frame clones and leaves some out. The table lists 250,000 to 300,000 clones, around 90% of them singletons. The sequencing sample was made of PBMCs or T cells enriched from blood (not recorded which). The receptors here all came from a woman aged 25-40 years who had recovered from COVID-19.

The chain is built from TRBV28 and TRBJ2-7; D is possibly TRBD1 (6 bases). The CDR3 sequence is 13 residues long. Trimming left V 3 bases short and J 3 bases short, with 9 bases between. CDR1 MDHEN and CDR2 SYDVKM come from the germline V gene. The CDR3 here is CASSFGTNYEQYF. DNA for the CDR3: TGTGCCAGCAGTTTCGGGACAAACTACGAGCAGTACTTC.

V is TRBV6-5 and J is TRBJ2-7, with a weak D call TRBD1 (5 bases). Germline CDR1 MNHEY, CDR2 SVGAGI. The CDR3 loop spans 15 amino acids. The V gene lost 6 bases and the J gene lost 5 bases, with 20 bases spanning the gap. CDR3 in amino acids: CASRGARTRPHEQYF. CDR3 in DNA: TGTGCCAGCAGAGGAGCTAGGACACGGCCCCACGAGCAGTACTTC.

V usage is TRBV4-2 and J usage is TRBJ2-1; no reliable D call. The CDR3 runs 11 residues. The germline V and J ends were trimmed by 6 bases and 8 bases, with 8 bases remaining between them. Germline CDR1 is LGHNA and CDR2 is YNFKEQ. The CDR3 here is CASSWRDEQFF. CDR3 nucleotides: TGTGCCAGCAGTTGGAGAGATGAGCAGTTCTTC.

The V gene is TRBV4-1, the J gene TRBJ2-1; perhaps TRBD1 as D (5 bases). The CDR3 has 15 amino acids. Trimming took 0 bases from V and 8 from J, leaving 14 bases between them. In germline, CDR1 is MGHRA, CDR2 YSYEKL. The CDR3 region is CASSQEWVGVHEQFF. CDR3 nucleotides: TGCGCCAGCAGCCAAGAATGGGTAGGGGTTCATGAGCAGTTCTTC.

The genes are TRBV23-1 and TRBJ2-7, with TRBD2 as a possible D gene (5 bases). TRBV23-1 is an ORF, and what it does is uncertain. CDR3 length equals 13 residues. V lost 7 bases and J 2 bases, leaving 12 bases between the germline ends. CDR3 in DNA: TGCGCCAGCATTAGGACTGAGACCTACGAGCAGTACTTC. It encodes CASIRTETYEQYF.

This clone was seen just once. This chain uses TRBV7-2 with TRBJ2-1, with TRBD1 as a possible D gene (6 bases). With 3 bases removed from V and 9 bases from J, the gap between germline ends came to 18 bases. The CDR3 sequence is 15 residues long. CDR1 SGHTA and CDR2 FQGNSA come from the germline V gene. The CDR3 loop reads CASSLKGQGQGEQFF. CDR3 nucleotide sequence: TGTGCCAGCAGCTTGAAGGGTCAGGGGCAAGGTGAGCAGTTCTTC.

The chain recombines TRBV19 with TRBJ2-1; the D gene is possibly TRBD1 (6 bases). Deletions cut 3 bases from V and 0 bases from J, with 12 bases between. This CDR3 is 16 amino acids long. CDR1 is LNHDA, CDR2 SQIVND, per germline (reference sequence). DNA for the CDR3: TGTGCCAGTAGTATCGTGGGGACAAGCTCCTACAATGAGCAGTTCTTC. Protein: CASSIVGTSSYNEQFF.

The rearrangement joins TRBV2 to TRBJ1-2; the match to TRBD1 covers 7 bases. The J segment lost 5 bases and the V segment lost 3 bases, leaving 9 bases of the junction unmatched. The length of the CDR3 is 15 residues. Per the germline V gene, CDR1 is SNHLY and CDR2 is FYNNEI. The CDR3 spells CASSDQNRGVYGYTF. The CDR3, as DNA: TGTGCCAGCAGTGACCAGAACAGGGGAGTATATGGCTACACCTTC.

The chain uses TRBV13 and TRBJ2-1, with D maybe TRBD2 (6 bases). V lost 0 bases and J 7 bases, leaving 10 bases between the germline ends. This CDR3 is built from 14 residues. Germline assignment: CDR1 PRHDT and CDR2 FYEKMQ (reference sequence). CDR3 sequence (DNA): TGTGCCAGCAGCTTAGGACTAGCAACAAATGAGCAGTTCTTC. This gives the protein CASSLGLATNEQFF. Filled out from reference TRBV13 and TRBJ2-1, the complete variable domain reads AAGVIQSPRHLIKEKRETATLKCYPIPRHDTVYWYQQGPGQDPQFLISFYEKMQSDKGSIPDRFSAQQFSDYHSELNMSSLELGDSALYFCASSLGLATNEQFFGPGTRLTVL.

The chain uses TRBV9 and TRBJ1-1; no clear D. Per the germline V gene, CDR1 is SGDLS and CDR2 is YYNGEE. V was shortened by 4 bases and J by 7 bases, with 11 bases between the two germline ends. This CDR3 contains 12 residues. The CDR3 DNA is TGTGCCAGCAGCCCCCAGAACCTTGAAGCTTTCTTT. Residues: CASSPQNLEAFF. Using reference TRBV9 and TRBJ1-1 for the parts outside the CDR3, the full variable domain is DSGVTQTPKHLITATGQRVTLRCSPRSGDLSVYWYQQSLDQGLQFLIQYYNGEERAKGNILERFSAQQFPDLHSELNLSSLELGDSALYFCASSPQNLEAFFGQGTRLTVV.

The chain has TRBV11-2 and TRBJ2-1; 10 positions agree with TRBD2. The ends lost 2 bases at V and 6 bases at J; junction bases unmatched: 10. Looked up from germline, CDR1 is SGHAT and CDR2 is FQNNGV. The CDR3 runs 17 residues. CDR3 nucleotide sequence: TGTGCCAGCAGCTTACTGGTTAGCGGGAGGTTAGGCAATGAGCAGTTCTTC. This sequence encodes CASSLLVSGRLGNEQFF.

J is TRBJ1-3 and V is TRBV11-2, with D unclear. The CDR3 extends over 14 amino acids. The V end was cut by 5 bases, the J end by 3 bases, with 11 bases between. Germline lookup yields CDR1 SGHAT and CDR2 FQNNGV. Here the CDR3 DNA reads TGTGCCAGCAGCCAGCCCACGGGTGGAAACACCATATATTTT. Translated: CASSQPTGGNTIYF.

This chain's CDR3 is CASSVVASGTGELFF. Written as DNA, the CDR3 is TGTGCCAGCAGCGTAGTAGCTAGCGGGACCGGGGAGCTGTTTTTT. The chain has TRBV9 and TRBJ2-2; 8 bases match TRBD2. The CDR3 runs 15 residues. The junction had 3 bases not matched to a gene; V was cut back by 0 bases and J by 5 bases. Per the germline V gene, CDR1 is SGDLS and CDR2 is YYNGEE.

The V gene is TRBV11-3, the J gene TRBJ2-1, with D possibly TRBD2 on 5 matching bases. The CDR3 runs 16 residues. V was pared by 3 bases and J by 5 bases, with 17 bases between. The germline gives CDR1 SGHNT, CDR2 YENEEA. The CDR3 coding sequence is TGTGCCAGCAGCTTTCTGGGCAGGTTGGAGGACAATGAGCAGTTCTTC. It specifies CASSFLGRLEDNEQFF.

J is TRBJ1-1 and V is TRBV29-1, with 9 positions matching TRBD1. The CDR3 runs to 12 residues. Germline CDR1 SQVTM, CDR2 ANQGSEA. After removal of 3 bases from V and 9 bases from J, the junction contained 5 bases not matched to a gene. CDR3 nucleotide sequence: TGCAGCGTTGACTACGGGACAGGGAAAGCTTTCTTT. Its translation: CSVDYGTGKAFF.

This rearrangement joins TRBV14 to TRBJ2-7; TRBD2 aligns across 7 bases. The V segment lost 0 bases and the J segment 6 bases; nucleotides outside the gene matches: 2. The CDR3 is 13 amino acids. Germline V gene lookup returns CDR1 SGHDN and CDR2 FVKESK. CDR3 nucleotides: TGTGCCAGCAGCCAAGATCCGGGGGGCGAGCAGTACTTC. It encodes CASSQDPGGEQYF.

The rearrangement uses TRBV28 and TRBJ2-1, with 12 bases fitting TRBD2. The junction had 6 bases not matched to a gene; V was cut back by 5 bases and J by 13 bases. The CDR3 is 13 amino acids. The germline V gene has CDR1 MDHEN and CDR2 SYDVKM. The DNA of the CDR3 is TGTGCCAGCAGTCGGAGACTAGCGGGAGACCAGTTCTTC. As protein: CASSRRLAGDQFF.

The chain is built from TRBV14 and TRBJ1-6; a possible D gene is TRBD1 (5 bases). The CDR3 is 13 residues long. Per the germline V gene, CDR1 is SGHDN and CDR2 is FVKESK. V was pared by 6 bases and J by 8 bases, with 11 bases between. CDR3 DNA sequence: TGTGCCAGCAGTACAGGATGGGATTCACCCCTCCACTTT. Translation gives CASSTGWDSPLHF.